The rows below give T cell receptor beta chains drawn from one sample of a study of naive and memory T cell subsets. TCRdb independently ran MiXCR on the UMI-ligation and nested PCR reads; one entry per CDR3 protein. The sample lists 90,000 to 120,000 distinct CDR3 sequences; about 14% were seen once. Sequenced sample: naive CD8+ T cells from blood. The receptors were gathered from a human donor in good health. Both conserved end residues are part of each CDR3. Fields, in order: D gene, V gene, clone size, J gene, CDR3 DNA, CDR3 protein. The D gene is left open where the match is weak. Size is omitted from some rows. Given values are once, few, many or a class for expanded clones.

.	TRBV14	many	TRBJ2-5	TGTGCCAGCAGCCAAAGGGCGGGGTCACAAGAGACCCAGTACTTC	CASSQRAGSQETQYF
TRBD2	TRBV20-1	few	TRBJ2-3	TGCAGTGCTAGCTTAGCGGGGGGAGCAGATACGCAGTATTTT	CSASLAGGADTQYF
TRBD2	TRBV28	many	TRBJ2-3	TGTGCCAGCAGTCCTACCGGACTAGGGGTGGCAGATACGCAGTATTTT	CASSPTGLGVADTQYF
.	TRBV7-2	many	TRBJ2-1	TGTGCCAGCAGCCGTGCAGGGAGTGAGCAGTTCTTC	CASSRAGSEQFF
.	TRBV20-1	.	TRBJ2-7	TGCAGTGCTTACCCTGACAGGTGGGACGAGCAGTACTTC	CSAYPDRWDEQYF
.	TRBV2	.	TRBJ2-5	TGTGCCAGCAGTGAAGATCTAGGGGAGACCCAGTACTTC	CASSEDLGETQYF
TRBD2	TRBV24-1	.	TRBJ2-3	TGTGCCACCAGTGATATAGCGGGAGAAGATACGCAGTATTTT	CATSDIAGEDTQYF
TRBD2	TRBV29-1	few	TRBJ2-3	TGCAGCGTTGACGCTAGCGGGAGCACAGATACGCAGTATTTT	CSVDASGSTDTQYF
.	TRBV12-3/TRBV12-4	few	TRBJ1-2	TGTGCCAGCAGTTTTGTCAGGGGTGAGGGCTACACCTTC	CASSFVRGEGYTF
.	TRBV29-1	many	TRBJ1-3	TGCAGCGCTCGGGGGATATCTGGAAACACCATATATTTT	CSARGISGNTIYF
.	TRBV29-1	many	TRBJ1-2	TGCAGCGTTGAAGAGGGTCTCTATGGCTACACCTTC	CSVEEGLYGYTF
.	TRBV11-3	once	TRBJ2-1	TGTGCCAGCTCAGGGCAGGGGGGAGCCTACAATGAGCAGTTCTTC	CASSGQGGAYNEQFF
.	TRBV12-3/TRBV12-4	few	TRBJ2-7	TGTGCCAGCACCCCGGACCGCTACGAGCAGTACTTC	CASTPDRYEQYF
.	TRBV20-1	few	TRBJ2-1	TGCAGTGCTCCCGGGACACTCACCTACAATGAGCAGTTCTTC	CSAPGTLTYNEQFF
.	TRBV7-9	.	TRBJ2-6	TGTGCCAGCAGCTCCGCGACGGGGTATGGGGCCAACGTCCTGACTTTC	CASSSATGYGANVLTF
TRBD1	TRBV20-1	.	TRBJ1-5	TGCAGTGCTAGCGACAGGGCTACCAATCAGCCCCAGCATTTT	CSASDRATNQPQHF
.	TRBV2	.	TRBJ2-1	TGTGCCTCCTTTGAGGACTCCTACAATGAGCAGTTCTTC	CASFEDSYNEQFF
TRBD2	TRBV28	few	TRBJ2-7	TGTGCCAGCAGTTTAGAAGCGGGGGGCTACGAGCAGTACTTC	CASSLEAGGYEQYF
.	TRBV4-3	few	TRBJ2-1	TGCGCCAGCAGCCAGGGCCGGGACTTAAACAATGAGCAGTTCTTC	CASSQGRDLNNEQFF
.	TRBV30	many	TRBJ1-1	TGTGCCTGGAGTGTACTATGGGGGCAAGGCACTGAAGCTTTCTTT	CAWSVLWGQGTEAFF
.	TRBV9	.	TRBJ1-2	TGTGCCAGCAGCGTAGGGAAGGGAAACTATGGCTACACCTTC	CASSVGKGNYGYTF
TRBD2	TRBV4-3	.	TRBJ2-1	TGCGCCAGCAGCCAAGAACTAGCGGGAAGCTACAATGAGCAGTTCTTC	CASSQELAGSYNEQFF
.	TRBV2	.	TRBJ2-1	TGTGCCAGCAGTGATTTCTCGGAGGGGGGGGAGCAGTTCTTC	CASSDFSEGGEQFF
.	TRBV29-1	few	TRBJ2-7	TGCAGCGTGGCCGGACGCGGGGTCGGATACGAGCAGTACTTC	CSVAGRGVGYEQYF
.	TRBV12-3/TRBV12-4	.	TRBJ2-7	TGTGCCAGCAGTCCGTCGACCAGGCAGTACTTC	CASSPSTRQYF
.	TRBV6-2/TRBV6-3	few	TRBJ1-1	TGTGCCAGCAGTCCCTTCAGGGGAGGGACTGAAGCTTTCTTT	CASSPFRGGTEAFF
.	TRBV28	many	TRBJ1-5	TGTGCCAGCAGTTTGGCAGGAGCTAGCAATCAGCCCCAGCATTTT	CASSLAGASNQPQHF
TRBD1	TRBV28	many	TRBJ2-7	TGTGCCAGCAGTTTGGCAGGGGGCGAGCAGTACTTC	CASSLAGGEQYF
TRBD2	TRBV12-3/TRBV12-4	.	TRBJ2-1	TGTGCCAGCAGGGGACTAAACAATGAGCAGTTCTTC	CASRGLNNEQFF
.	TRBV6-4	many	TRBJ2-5	TGTGCCAGCAGTGACTCACCTAGCTCAGAGACCCAGTACTTC	CASSDSPSSETQYF
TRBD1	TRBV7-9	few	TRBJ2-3	TGTGCCAGCAGCTTGTCGACAGGGCCCGATACGCAGTATTTT	CASSLSTGPDTQYF
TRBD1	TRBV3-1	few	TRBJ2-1	TGTGCCAGCAGCCATAGCACCGGACAGGGGAAGAACAGGGGATACAATGAGCAGTTCTTC	CASSHSTGQGKNRGYNEQFF
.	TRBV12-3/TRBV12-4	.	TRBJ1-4	TGTGCCAGCAGTTTATGGGGTTCTAATGAAAAACTGTTTTTT	CASSLWGSNEKLFF
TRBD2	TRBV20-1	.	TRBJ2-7	TGCAGTGCTTATGACCGGGACTACTCCTACGAGCAGTACTTC	CSAYDRDYSYEQYF
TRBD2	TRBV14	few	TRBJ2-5	TGTGCCAGCAGCCACTGGACTAGCGGTTTCCAAGAGACCCAGTACTTC	CASSHWTSGFQETQYF
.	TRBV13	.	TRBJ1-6	TGTGCCAGCAGCTTAGGCCGAGCAGGGAGATCACCCCTCCACTTT	CASSLGRAGRSPLHF
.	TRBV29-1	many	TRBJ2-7	TGCAGCGTTGAAGATGGGACCTACGAGCAGTACTTC	CSVEDGTYEQYF
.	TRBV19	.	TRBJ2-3	TGTGCCAGTAGTGACAGGCTGACAGATACGCAGTATTTT	CASSDRLTDTQYF
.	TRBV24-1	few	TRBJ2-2	TGTGCCACCAGTGTGGGGACGGACACCGGGGAGCTGTTTTTT	CATSVGTDTGELFF
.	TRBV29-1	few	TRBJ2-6	TGCAGCGGCCTTGGGGGCACTGGGGCCAACGTCCTGACTTTC	CSGLGGTGANVLTF
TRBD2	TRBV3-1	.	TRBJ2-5	TGTGCCAGCAGCCAAGTCGGCGGGACTAGCGTCGCACAAGAGACCCAGTACTTC	CASSQVGGTSVAQETQYF
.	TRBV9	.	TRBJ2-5	TGTGCCAGCAGCGTAGGGGTTTGGGAACAGGAGACCCAGTACTTC	CASSVGVWEQETQYF
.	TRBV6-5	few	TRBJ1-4	TGTGCCAGCAGCAGGACAGAGGGGGAAAAACTGTTTTTT	CASSRTEGEKLFF
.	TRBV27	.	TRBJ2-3	TGTGCCAGCAGTACAGGGTGGCGGCCAGATACGCAGTATTTT	CASSTGWRPDTQYF
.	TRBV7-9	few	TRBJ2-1	TGTGCCAGCAGCCCCGCAGGGGATAGTGAGCAGTTCTTC	CASSPAGDSEQFF
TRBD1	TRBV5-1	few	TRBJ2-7	TGCGCCAGCAGCTTGGACAGGGGGCGCGTCTACGAGCAGTACTTC	CASSLDRGRVYEQYF
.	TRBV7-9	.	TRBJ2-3	TGTGCCAGCAGCAACCGTCGGGATCCAGATACGCAGTATTTT	CASSNRRDPDTQYF
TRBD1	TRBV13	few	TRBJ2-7	TGTGCCAGCAGCTTAGGCAGGGGGTTGTACGAGCAGTACTTC	CASSLGRGLYEQYF
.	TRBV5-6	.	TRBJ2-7	TGTGCCAGCAGCTTCGATCTGGAGCAGTACTTC	CASSFDLEQYF
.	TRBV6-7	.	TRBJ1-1	TGTGCCAGCAGCCCCTCGGACAGCTACACTGAAGCTTTCTTT	CASSPSDSYTEAFF
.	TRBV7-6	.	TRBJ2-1	TGTGCCAGCAGCCCCCTAGGTTCGGACTACAATGAGCAGTTCTTC	CASSPLGSDYNEQFF
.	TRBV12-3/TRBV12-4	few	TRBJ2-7	TGTGCCAGCACCCCAGGGTACTCCTACGAGCAGTACTTC	CASTPGYSYEQYF
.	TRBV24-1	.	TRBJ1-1	TGTGCCACCACGAGAGCTTTCTTT	CATTRAFF
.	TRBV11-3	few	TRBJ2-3	TGTGCCAGCAGCTTAGCCGAGGGGGGCTCGCAGTATTTT	CASSLAEGGSQYF